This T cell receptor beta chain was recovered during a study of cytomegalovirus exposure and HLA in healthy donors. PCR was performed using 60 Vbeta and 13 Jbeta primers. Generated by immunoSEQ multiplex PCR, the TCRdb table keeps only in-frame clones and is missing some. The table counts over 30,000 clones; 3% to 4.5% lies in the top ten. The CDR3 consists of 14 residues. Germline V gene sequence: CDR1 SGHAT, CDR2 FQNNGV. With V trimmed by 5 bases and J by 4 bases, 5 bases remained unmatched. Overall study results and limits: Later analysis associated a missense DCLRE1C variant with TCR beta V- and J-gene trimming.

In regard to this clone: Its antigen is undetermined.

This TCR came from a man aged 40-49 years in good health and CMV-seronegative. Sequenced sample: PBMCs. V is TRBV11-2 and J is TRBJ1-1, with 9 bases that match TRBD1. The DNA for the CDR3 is TGTGCCAGCAGCAAGGACAGGGGTGGCACTGAAGCTTTCTTT. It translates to CASSKDRGGTEAFF.